This TCR beta chain originates from a study of CD8 T cells in ankylosing spondylitis. The study, taken as a whole, reports: Matched ankylosing spondylitis synovial fluid reportedly contained a significantly enriched population of disease-linked clones. Seemingly distinctive of ankylosing spondylitis blood was a TCR beta motif formed by eight highly homologous variants. In peripheral blood, disease-linked CD8+ clones occurred at relatively low frequencies.

The germline V and J ends were trimmed by 0 bases and 3 bases, with 8 bases remaining between them. This CDR3 has 14 residues. Germline CDR1 and CDR2: MNHEY and SMNVEV (reference sequence). The authors made TCR beta libraries by quantitative 5'-RACE with molecular barcodes. TCRdb redid the calling of the 5' RACE reads with MiXCR, one entry per CDR3 protein. The sample records about 160,000 distinct CDR3 sequences, around two fifths being singletons. The sample holds many counts of this clonotype. What it binds is not known. Material: synovial fluid, either unsorted or a sorted T cell fraction (not recorded which). The sequence was obtained from a male donor with ankylosing spondylitis. This chain connects TRBV27 to TRBJ1-2; D perhaps matches TRBD1 (6 bases). CDR3 in DNA: TGTGCCAGCAGTTTATCAGGGGGGCACTATGGCTACACCTTC. This gives the protein CASSLSGGHYGYTF.